These T cell receptor beta chains were read from a single sample in a study of molecular identifiers for immune sequencing clone quantification. From the PCR reads, TCRdb called clonotypes with MiXCR, one entry per CDR3 protein. The table includes about 510,000 distinct CDR3 sequences, 20% to 25% detected once. The sequencing sample was made of naive CD8+ T cells from blood, with Jurkat cell RNA spiked in. The receptor source for this set is a human donor in good health. Some libraries in this study had Jurkat cell RNA spiked in. Both conserved end residues are part of each CDR3. A D gene is named only where the DNA matches it firmly. Expanded clones get a size class; other rows say once, few or many, or leave the size out.

d_gene: TRBD1; len: 14; j_gene: TRBJ1-5; v_gene: TRBV19; abundance: -; CDR3nt: TGTGCCAGTACCCTACAGGGGGCAGGTCAGCCCCAGCATTTT; CDR3aa: CASTLQGAGQPQHF
d_gene: -; len: 17; j_gene: TRBJ2-4; v_gene: TRBV12-5; abundance: many; CDR3nt: TGTGCTAGTGGTTCAGACCAGGGCTCCATCGCCAAAAACATTCAGTACTTC; CDR3aa: CASGSDQGSIAKNIQYF
d_gene: TRBD1; len: 19; j_gene: TRBJ1-6; v_gene: TRBV7-6; abundance: -; CDR3nt: TGTGCCAGCAGCTTAGCGCCACAGGGGGGTCCTAAAGTTTATTCACCCCTCCACTTT; CDR3aa: CASSLAPQGGPKVYSPLHF
d_gene: TRBD1; len: 16; j_gene: TRBJ2-7; v_gene: TRBV4-2; abundance: few; CDR3nt: TGTGCCAGCAGCCAAGATTTGGGGACAGCCTCCTACGAGCAGTACTTC; CDR3aa: CASSQDLGTASYEQYF
d_gene: -; len: 15; j_gene: TRBJ1-1; v_gene: TRBV28; abundance: many; CDR3nt: TGTGCCAGCAGTTTTTCAGCCGCCCCTGGGACTGAAGCTTTCTTT; CDR3aa: CASSFSAAPGTEAFF
d_gene: TRBD1; len: 16; j_gene: TRBJ2-5; v_gene: TRBV12-3/TRBV12-4; abundance: few; CDR3nt: TGTGCCAGCAGTCTAGGGACAGGGGGCAGACAAGAGACCCAGTACTTC; CDR3aa: CASSLGTGGRQETQYF
d_gene: -; len: 14; j_gene: TRBJ2-7; v_gene: TRBV27; abundance: -; CDR3nt: TGTGCCAGCAGTTTATCGGCTCTGGGTTCCGAGCAGTACTTC; CDR3aa: CASSLSALGSEQYF
d_gene: -; len: 17; j_gene: TRBJ2-1; v_gene: TRBV11-3; abundance: -; CDR3nt: TGTGCCAGCAGCTCCGGGACTTACCCTGGTTCCTACAATGAGCAGTTCTTC; CDR3aa: CASSSGTYPGSYNEQFF
d_gene: -; len: 13; j_gene: TRBJ1-1; v_gene: TRBV29-1; abundance: -; CDR3nt: TGCAGCGTTGAAAACGGGGAGGACACTGAAGCTTTCTTT; CDR3aa: CSVENGEDTEAFF
d_gene: -; len: 13; j_gene: TRBJ2-5; v_gene: TRBV28; abundance: few; CDR3nt: TGTGCCAGCAGGGTACGGGGACAAGAGACCCAGTACTTC; CDR3aa: CASRVRGQETQYF
d_gene: -; len: 15; j_gene: TRBJ2-7; v_gene: TRBV20-1; abundance: -; CDR3nt: TGCAGTGCTGTTGGTTTGCGGGACATAAACTACGAGCAGTACTTC; CDR3aa: CSAVGLRDINYEQYF
d_gene: TRBD1; len: 16; j_gene: TRBJ2-6; v_gene: TRBV6-5; abundance: few; CDR3nt: TGTGCCAGCAGTTACCTGGAGGACAGGGGGCGCAACGTCCTGACTTTC; CDR3aa: CASSYLEDRGRNVLTF
d_gene: -; len: 14; j_gene: TRBJ2-7; v_gene: TRBV5-6; abundance: few; CDR3nt: TGTGCCAGCAGCCCCGTACAGAGCTCCTACGAGCAGTACTTC; CDR3aa: CASSPVQSSYEQYF
d_gene: -; len: 18; j_gene: TRBJ1-4; v_gene: TRBV6-5; abundance: -; CDR3nt: TGTGCCAGCAGCCCCCAAGCGGCCGGGGTGTGGCTGAAGGAAAAACTGTTTTTT; CDR3aa: CASSPQAAGVWLKEKLFF
d_gene: -; len: 15; j_gene: TRBJ1-2; v_gene: TRBV11-2; abundance: many; CDR3nt: TGTGCCAGCAGCCCGCCGGACAAACCGAAATTGGATTACACCTTC; CDR3aa: CASSPPDKPKLDYTF
d_gene: -; len: 13; j_gene: TRBJ1-1; v_gene: TRBV4-1; abundance: many; CDR3nt: TGCGCCAGCAGCCCCCCAACGAACACTGAAGCTTTCTTT; CDR3aa: CASSPPTNTEAFF
d_gene: -; len: 14; j_gene: TRBJ2-7; v_gene: TRBV27; abundance: few; CDR3nt: TGTGCCAGCAGTTTCGGACCCAGCAGGGTCGAGCAGTACTTC; CDR3aa: CASSFGPSRVEQYF
d_gene: TRBD2; len: 15; j_gene: TRBJ2-7; v_gene: TRBV6-2/TRBV6-3; abundance: -; CDR3nt: TGTGCCAGCAGTTACGGACTAGCGGGAGAATACGAGCAGTACTTC; CDR3aa: CASSYGLAGEYEQYF
d_gene: -; len: 14; j_gene: TRBJ2-7; v_gene: TRBV6-5; abundance: many; CDR3nt: TGTGCCAGCAGTACCAACCCCGGGGCCTACGAGCAGTACTTC; CDR3aa: CASSTNPGAYEQYF
d_gene: TRBD2; len: 14; j_gene: TRBJ2-7; v_gene: TRBV7-9; abundance: many; CDR3nt: TGTGCCAGCAGCCCGGGACTAGCGTTGGACGAGCAGTACTTC; CDR3aa: CASSPGLALDEQYF
d_gene: -; len: 16; j_gene: TRBJ1-6; v_gene: TRBV28; abundance: few; CDR3nt: TGTGCCAGCAGTACAAGGGCCATACAGGGCCGGTCACCCCTCCACTTT; CDR3aa: CASSTRAIQGRSPLHF
d_gene: TRBD2; len: 15; j_gene: TRBJ2-1; v_gene: TRBV5-6; abundance: few; CDR3nt: TGTGCCAGCAGCAACGGACTAGCGGGAGCCAATGAGCAGTTCTTC; CDR3aa: CASSNGLAGANEQFF
d_gene: TRBD1; len: 16; j_gene: TRBJ1-1; v_gene: TRBV6-2/TRBV6-3; abundance: -; CDR3nt: TGTGCCAGCAGTTTCTCCCGGGACAGGGGGTTTCCTGAAGCTTTCTTT; CDR3aa: CASSFSRDRGFPEAFF
d_gene: TRBD2; len: 23; j_gene: TRBJ2-1; v_gene: TRBV7-9; abundance: -; CDR3nt: TGTGCCATCCTGGCGACAGTTTCACTAGCGGAGGGAGGTCTCTCCTATGAACGTAATGAGCAGTTCTTC; CDR3aa: CAILATVSLAEGGLSYERNEQFF
d_gene: -; len: 14; j_gene: TRBJ1-5; v_gene: TRBV7-9; abundance: many; CDR3nt: TGTGCCAGCAGCCCTAGCCCCAGCAATCAGCCCCAGCATTTT; CDR3aa: CASSPSPSNQPQHF
d_gene: -; len: 12; j_gene: TRBJ2-3; v_gene: TRBV9; abundance: many; CDR3nt: TGTGCCAGCAGCGCACCCACAGATACGCAGTATTTT; CDR3aa: CASSAPTDTQYF
d_gene: TRBD1; len: 16; j_gene: TRBJ1-5; v_gene: TRBV3-1; abundance: many; CDR3nt: TGTGCCAGCAGCCCCGACGACAGGGGTAGCAATCAGCCCCAGCATTTT; CDR3aa: CASSPDDRGSNQPQHF
d_gene: -; len: 15; j_gene: TRBJ2-3; v_gene: TRBV9; abundance: -; CDR3nt: TGTGCCAGCAGCCCAGACTGGTCATATACAGATACGCAGTATTTT; CDR3aa: CASSPDWSYTDTQYF
d_gene: -; len: 16; j_gene: TRBJ2-1; v_gene: TRBV15; abundance: -; CDR3nt: TGTGCCACCAGCAGAGTGGGCTCGGCCTCCTACAATGAGCAGTTCTTC; CDR3aa: CATSRVGSASYNEQFF
d_gene: TRBD2; len: 19; j_gene: TRBJ2-5; v_gene: TRBV12-3/TRBV12-4; abundance: -; CDR3nt: TGTGCCCGCATTCTGACTAGCGGGAGGCCTCCTGGCCCCCAAGAGACCCAGTACTTC; CDR3aa: CARILTSGRPPGPQETQYF
d_gene: -; len: 15; j_gene: TRBJ2-5; v_gene: TRBV29-1; abundance: many; CDR3nt: TGCAGCGTTGAAGATCTTGGGAGTCGGGGAGAGACCCAGTACTTC; CDR3aa: CSVEDLGSRGETQYF
d_gene: TRBD1; len: 17; j_gene: TRBJ2-2; v_gene: TRBV27; abundance: few; CDR3nt: TGTGCCAGCAGTTTAGACAGGGACAGGCTGAACACCGGGGAGCTGTTTTTT; CDR3aa: CASSLDRDRLNTGELFF
d_gene: -; len: 15; j_gene: TRBJ1-2; v_gene: TRBV4-3; abundance: few; CDR3nt: TGCGCCAGCAGCCAAGGGACTTGGGGGGGCTATGGCTACACCTTC; CDR3aa: CASSQGTWGGYGYTF
d_gene: TRBD2; len: 14; j_gene: TRBJ2-5; v_gene: TRBV20-1; abundance: few; CDR3nt: TGCAGTGCTCGGTTAGCGGGAGGCCGGGAGACCCAGTACTTC; CDR3aa: CSARLAGGRETQYF
d_gene: TRBD2; len: 15; j_gene: TRBJ2-5; v_gene: TRBV4-3; abundance: many; CDR3nt: TGCGCCAGCAGCCAAGGGACTAGCGGAGGAGAGACCCAGTACTTC; CDR3aa: CASSQGTSGGETQYF
d_gene: TRBD1; len: 20; j_gene: TRBJ2-3; v_gene: TRBV6-2/TRBV6-3; abundance: -; CDR3nt: TGTGCCAGCAGTTACATCCGGGACAGGGGACCTGAGCCATTCGCAGATACGCAGTATTTT; CDR3aa: CASSYIRDRGPEPFADTQYF
d_gene: TRBD1; len: 14; j_gene: TRBJ2-7; v_gene: TRBV18; abundance: -; CDR3nt: TGTGCCAGCTCACCCCGGGACAGGTATAACGAGCAGTACTTC; CDR3aa: CASSPRDRYNEQYF
d_gene: -; len: 13; j_gene: TRBJ2-3; v_gene: TRBV30; abundance: -; CDR3nt: TGTGCCTGGAGTGTGGTTGGCACAGATACGCAGTATTTT; CDR3aa: CAWSVVGTDTQYF
d_gene: -; len: 16; j_gene: TRBJ2-2; v_gene: TRBV12-3/TRBV12-4; abundance: few; CDR3nt: TGTGCCAGCAGTCCGGACAGCACAATAAACACCGGGGAGCTGTTTTTT; CDR3aa: CASSPDSTINTGELFF
d_gene: TRBD1; len: 16; j_gene: TRBJ1-6; v_gene: TRBV27; abundance: -; CDR3nt: TGTGCCAGCAGAGGACAGGGGGCTTCCTATAATTCACCCCTCCACTTT; CDR3aa: CASRGQGASYNSPLHF
d_gene: -; len: 15; j_gene: TRBJ1-1; v_gene: TRBV13; abundance: many; CDR3nt: TGTGCCAGCAGCTTAGGAGGTGAGGGGGTGACTGAAGCTTTCTTT; CDR3aa: CASSLGGEGVTEAFF
d_gene: -; len: 12; j_gene: TRBJ2-7; v_gene: TRBV30; abundance: -; CDR3nt: TGTGCCTGGAGTCCAATCTCCTACGAGCAGTACTTC; CDR3aa: CAWSPISYEQYF
d_gene: -; len: 14; j_gene: TRBJ1-1; v_gene: TRBV7-9; abundance: -; CDR3nt: TGTGCCAGCAGCTTAGCGAGGACGAACACTGAAGTTTTCTTT; CDR3aa: CASSLARTNTEVFF
d_gene: -; len: 14; j_gene: TRBJ1-6; v_gene: TRBV7-8; abundance: few; CDR3nt: TGTGCCAGCAGCTTAGGACATCTTTATTCACCCCTCCACTTT; CDR3aa: CASSLGHLYSPLHF
d_gene: TRBD1; len: 17; j_gene: TRBJ1-1; v_gene: TRBV4-3; abundance: many; CDR3nt: TGCGCCAGCAGCCAAGATGTAACAGGGGTTATCGGCACTGAAGCTTTCTTT; CDR3aa: CASSQDVTGVIGTEAFF
d_gene: -; len: 16; j_gene: TRBJ2-7; v_gene: TRBV5-6; abundance: few; CDR3nt: TGTGCCAGCAGTTTGGGTGGGGGGCCGTTCGGCCACGAGCAGTACTTC; CDR3aa: CASSLGGGPFGHEQYF
d_gene: -; len: 12; j_gene: TRBJ2-5; v_gene: TRBV29-1; abundance: many; CDR3nt: TGCAGCGTTTGGAAGGGCCAAGAGACCCAGTACTTC; CDR3aa: CSVWKGQETQYF
d_gene: -; len: 16; j_gene: TRBJ1-6; v_gene: TRBV7-2; abundance: many; CDR3nt: TGTGCCAGCAGCTTAGCGACCCCATCCTATAATTCACCCCTCCACTTT; CDR3aa: CASSLATPSYNSPLHF
d_gene: TRBD2; len: 18; j_gene: TRBJ2-1; v_gene: TRBV15; abundance: -; CDR3nt: TGTGCCACCAGCAGAGAATTCCCCCGGCTAGCGGAATACAATGAGCAGTTCTTC; CDR3aa: CATSREFPRLAEYNEQFF
d_gene: -; len: 13; j_gene: TRBJ2-7; v_gene: TRBV27; abundance: few; CDR3nt: TGTGCCAGCAGGGCAGGGGCCCCCTACGAGCAGTACTTC; CDR3aa: CASRAGAPYEQYF
d_gene: TRBD2; len: 15; j_gene: TRBJ2-7; v_gene: TRBV4-3; abundance: few; CDR3nt: TGCGCCAGCAGCCAAGACGGGGCGGGGGTCTACGAGCAGTACTTC; CDR3aa: CASSQDGAGVYEQYF
d_gene: TRBD2; len: 16; j_gene: TRBJ2-1; v_gene: TRBV10-3; abundance: few; CDR3nt: TGTGCCATCAGGCTAAGCGGGGGTAGCTCCTACAATGAGCAGTTCTTC; CDR3aa: CAIRLSGGSSYNEQFF
d_gene: TRBD2; len: 15; j_gene: TRBJ2-5; v_gene: TRBV6-2/TRBV6-3; abundance: -; CDR3nt: TGTGCCAGCAGTTACCTGGGGACTAGCGGGGAGACCCAGTACTTC; CDR3aa: CASSYLGTSGETQYF
d_gene: TRBD2; len: 16; j_gene: TRBJ2-5; v_gene: TRBV19; abundance: -; CDR3nt: TGTGCCAGTAGTATGGTCAGCGGGGGGGACCAAGAGACCCAGTACTTC; CDR3aa: CASSMVSGGDQETQYF
d_gene: -; len: 14; j_gene: TRBJ2-1; v_gene: TRBV14; abundance: -; CDR3nt: TGTGCCAGCAGCCAATCCGGGCCGCGGGATGAGCAGTTCTTC; CDR3aa: CASSQSGPRDEQFF
d_gene: -; len: 12; j_gene: TRBJ2-7; v_gene: TRBV29-1; abundance: many; CDR3nt: TGCAGCGTTGAAGTTCGGGACTACGAGCAGTACTTC; CDR3aa: CSVEVRDYEQYF
d_gene: -; len: 21; j_gene: TRBJ2-2; v_gene: TRBV6-5; abundance: -; CDR3nt: TGTGCCAGCAGTTACCCCGCGGGATCTGGGGCGGAAGGGGTCGTCACCGGGGAGCTGTTTTTT; CDR3aa: CASSYPAGSGAEGVVTGELFF
d_gene: -; len: 14; j_gene: TRBJ1-4; v_gene: TRBV6-5; abundance: many; CDR3nt: TGTGCCAGCAGTTACGGACTGCCCAATGAAAAACTGTTTTTT; CDR3aa: CASSYGLPNEKLFF
d_gene: -; len: 18; j_gene: TRBJ1-1; v_gene: TRBV28; abundance: few; CDR3nt: TGTGCCAGCAGTTTGGGGCCCTTTGTTGGGGAGAAGAACACTGAAGCTTTCTTT; CDR3aa: CASSLGPFVGEKNTEAFF